The rows below give T cell receptor beta chains drawn from one sample of a study of T cells after yellow fever vaccination. TCRdb fed the 5' RACE reads into MiXCR, producing one record per CDR3 protein. The table lists about 130,000 distinct CDR3 sequences, around 7.7% of them singletons. This specimen consisted of CD4+ T cells sorted from PBMCs, obtained approximately 11 days after the first yellow fever vaccination. The source of these receptors is a man younger than 35 who received the YFV17D yellow fever vaccine. Both conserved end residues are part of each CDR3. Fields, in order: clone size, D gene, V gene, J gene, CDR3 protein, CDR3 DNA. A D gene is named only where the DNA matches it firmly. Size values are once, few and many counts, or a class for expanded clones, and some rows have none.

>.|.|TRBV6-1|TRBJ2-3
CASSPSGGGGTDTQYF
TGTGCCAGCAGTCCCTCTGGGGGCGGGGGCACAGATACGCAGTATTTT
>.|TRBD2|TRBV10-3|TRBJ2-5
CAINGGGDQETQYF
TGTGCCATCAATGGGGGGGGGGATCAAGAGACCCAGTACTTC
>many|TRBD2|TRBV25-1|TRBJ2-1
CASSDTSGPSYNEQFF
TGTGCCAGCAGTGATACTAGCGGACCATCCTACAATGAGCAGTTCTTC
>many|.|TRBV15|TRBJ2-7
CATSREASSYEQYF
TGTGCCACCAGCAGAGAGGCTAGCTCCTACGAGCAGTACTTC
>many|.|TRBV7-2|TRBJ2-1
CASSLGGATSNEQFF
TGTGCCAGCAGCTTGGGGGGGGCCACCTCCAATGAGCAGTTCTTC
>.|TRBD1|TRBV7-2|TRBJ1-6
CASSVRGTGISPLHF
TGTGCCAGCAGCGTTAGGGGGACAGGGATTTCACCCCTCCACTTT
>many|.|TRBV5-1|TRBJ2-7
CASSLVGGYEQYF
TGCGCCAGCAGCTTGGTGGGGGGCTACGAGCAGTACTTC
>many|TRBD1|TRBV20-1|TRBJ1-2
CSASARGQGEGYTF
TGCAGTGCTAGTGCCAGGGGGCAAGGGGAAGGCTACACCTTC
>many|.|TRBV5-1|TRBJ1-4
CASSPGRRGALANATNEKLFF
TGCGCCAGCAGCCCCGGGCGGAGGGGGGCCCTAGCCAACGCAACTAATGAAAAACTGTTTTTT
>many|.|TRBV19|TRBJ2-5
CASSIMAGQETQYF
TGTGCCAGTAGTATAATGGCAGGACAAGAGACCCAGTACTTC
>many|.|TRBV10-3|TRBJ2-3
CAASAQGGTTDTQYF
TGTGCCGCCAGCGCACAGGGGGGGACCACAGATACGCAGTATTTT
>.|.|TRBV20-1|TRBJ2-6
CSARLGTGANVLTF
TGCAGTGCTAGACTAGGGACTGGGGCCAACGTCCTGACTTTC
>many|.|TRBV5-6|TRBJ1-1
CASSFGQSPYMNTEAFF
TGTGCCAGCAGCTTTGGGCAGTCCCCATACATGAACACTGAAGCTTTCTTT
>many|.|TRBV24-1|TRBJ2-2
CATSGGARTGELFF
TGTGCCACCAGTGGGGGGGCCCGCACCGGGGAGCTGTTTTTT
>few|TRBD1|TRBV6-5|TRBJ1-5
CANLDIRDSLKQSAQHF
TGTGCCAACCTCGACATCCGGGACAGCCTAAAACAATCGGCCCAGCATTTT
>many|.|TRBV5-1|TRBJ2-1
CASSLGELNNEQFF
TGCGCCAGCAGCTTAGGGGAGCTAAACAATGAGCAGTTCTTC
>many|TRBD1|TRBV5-1|TRBJ2-1
CASSPRTGGYNEQFF
TGCGCCAGCAGCCCGAGGACAGGAGGTTACAATGAGCAGTTCTTC
>many|TRBD2|TRBV5-1|TRBJ2-5
CASSFGLAGGGETQYF
TGCGCCAGCAGCTTCGGACTAGCGGGGGGCGGGGAGACCCAGTACTTC
>many|.|TRBV4-1|TRBJ2-3
CASSHGGDPDTQYF
TGCGCCAGCAGCCATGGGGGCGACCCAGATACGCAGTATTTT
>many|.|TRBV5-4|TRBJ2-1
CASSPPGGRENEQFF
TGTGCCAGCAGCCCTCCAGGGGGGAGGGAGAATGAGCAGTTCTTC
>.|TRBD2|TRBV20-1|TRBJ2-3
CSAILAVFGDTQYF
TGCAGTGCTATCCTAGCGGTATTTGGTGATACGCAGTATTTT
>.|TRBD1|TRBV30|TRBJ2-1
CAWSRRTGGEFF
TGTGCCTGGAGCCGTAGGACAGGGGGCGAGTTCTTC
>many|.|TRBV7-2|TRBJ2-1
CASSLEWGRFNEQFF
TGTGCCAGCAGCTTAGAGTGGGGGAGGTTCAATGAGCAGTTCTTC
>many|TRBD2|TRBV7-2|TRBJ2-3
CASRIGLAGAYTQYF
TGTGCCAGCAGGATCGGACTAGCGGGGGCATATACGCAGTATTTT
>many|TRBD2|TRBV4-1|TRBJ2-3
CASSQQRGRDTQYF
TGCGCCAGCAGCCAACAGCGGGGTAGAGATACGCAGTATTTT
>.|.|TRBV24-1|TRBJ2-1
CATSDLRGQGKDNEQFF
TGTGCCACCAGTGATCTACGAGGGCAGGGGAAGGACAATGAGCAGTTCTTC
>many|.|TRBV12-3/TRBV12-4|TRBJ1-1
CASSFFLGAVNTEAFF
TGTGCCAGCAGTTTCTTTTTAGGGGCGGTGAACACTGAAGCTTTCTTT
>many|.|TRBV5-1|TRBJ2-1
CASTPVTGSYYNEQFF
TGCGCCAGCACCCCGGTCACAGGGTCTTATTACAATGAGCAGTTCTTC
>few|TRBD2|TRBV13|TRBJ2-3
CASSSRGTSGSTDTQYF
TGTGCCAGCAGCTCACGTGGGACTAGCGGTAGCACAGATACGCAGTATTTT
>many|.|TRBV6-5|TRBJ2-7
CASSYAHRFLYEQYF
TGTGCCAGCAGTTACGCACACCGTTTCCTCTACGAGCAGTACTTC
>.|.|TRBV5-1|TRBJ2-1
CATSHGQSLLSSYNEQFF
TGCGCCACAAGCCACGGGCAGTCACTGTTGAGCTCCTACAATGAGCAGTTCTTC
>few|.|TRBV6-5|TRBJ1-2
CASSYGTNYGYTF
TGTGCCAGCAGTTACGGAACCAACTATGGCTACACCTTC
>many|.|TRBV5-1|TRBJ1-5
CASSLGGPNQPQHF
TGCGCCAGCAGCTTGGGGGGTCCCAATCAGCCCCAGCATTTT
>many|.|TRBV5-1|TRBJ1-2
CASSLMQGFNYGYTF
TGCGCCAGCAGCTTGATGCAGGGATTTAACTATGGCTACACCTTC
>.|TRBD2|TRBV20-1|TRBJ2-2
CSAGGFNTGELFF
TGCAGTGCGGGGGGGTTTAACACCGGGGAGCTGTTTTTT
>many|.|TRBV7-3|TRBJ2-1
CASSLMDGEQFF
TGTGCCAGCAGCTTAATGGATGGTGAGCAGTTCTTC
>many|.|TRBV7-2|TRBJ1-2
CASSGRGNLGHTF
TGTGCCAGCAGCGGGAGGGGGAACTTAGGTCACACCTTC
>few|.|TRBV7-9|TRBJ2-3
CASRVSSTDTQYF
TGTGCCAGCCGCGTTTCTAGCACAGATACGCAGTATTTT
>.|.|TRBV15|TRBJ1-3
CATSRVVASSGNTIYF
TGTGCCACCAGCAGAGTTGTCGCCAGCTCTGGAAACACCATATATTTT
>few|.|TRBV5-1|TRBJ2-5
CASSLSGAYQETQYF
TGCGCCAGCAGCCTCTCTGGGGCCTACCAAGAGACCCAGTACTTC
>many|TRBD1|TRBV3-1|TRBJ1-2
CASSQATGGYGYTF
TGTGCCAGCAGCCAAGCTACAGGGGGCTATGGCTACACCTTC
>many|.|TRBV5-1|TRBJ2-5
CASSLDFETQYF
TGCGCCAGCAGCTTGGACTTCGAGACCCAGTACTTC
>.|TRBD1|TRBV19|TRBJ2-6
CASSNEQGSGANVLTF
TGTGCCAGTAGTAACGAACAGGGGTCTGGGGCCAACGTCCTGACTTTC
>many|TRBD2|TRBV20-1|TRBJ2-3
CSARDPSGGDTQYF
TGCAGTGCTAGAGATCCTAGCGGGGGAGATACGCAGTATTTT
>many|TRBD1|TRBV5-1|TRBJ2-2
CASSGGQGSNTGELFF
TGCGCCAGCAGCGGGGGACAGGGCTCGAACACCGGGGAGCTGTTTTTT
>many|TRBD1|TRBV19|TRBJ2-1
CASSRAANRGRFHEQFF
TGTGCCAGTAGTCGGGCCGCTAACAGGGGGCGCTTCCATGAGCAGTTCTTC